Presented here are 21 T cell receptor beta chains from one specimen sequenced in a study of cytomegalovirus exposure and HLA in healthy donors. Assay: immunoSEQ multiplex PCR; the TCRdb copy retains only in-frame clones and omits some. In the table there are 250,000 to 300,000 clones, 90% of which are singletons. The source material was PBMCs. These receptors were obtained from a woman aged 18 to 35 in good health and CMV-seronegative.

V gene TRBV29-1 combines with J gene TRBJ2-7; TRBD1 is a possible D gene (5 bases). Germline CDR1 is SQVTM and CDR2 is ANQGSEA. The V and J ends lost 2 bases and 6 bases respectively, with 17 bases between them. The CDR3 contains 14 residues. CDR3 nucleotide sequence: TGCAGCGTTGAAACCGTAGGGGCCAACCTCGAGCAGTACTTC. Its translation is CSVETVGANLEQYF.

The gene calls are TRBV4-1 and TRBJ1-5; D is perhaps TRBD1 (5 bases). CDR1 is MGHRA, CDR2 YSYEKL, per germline. The CDR3 contains 19 residues. The germline V and J ends were trimmed by 3 bases and 1 base, with 22 bases remaining between them. The CDR3 is CASSHLTGQDTNSNQPQHF. The DNA of the CDR3 is TGCGCCAGCAGCCACCTAACGGGCCAGGACACCAACAGCAATCAGCCCCAGCATTTT.

This rearrangement joins TRBV19 to TRBJ2-7, with TRBD2 matching 7 bases. The J segment lost 0 bases and the V segment lost 3 bases, leaving 5 bases of the junction unmatched. The germline V gene has CDR1 LNHDA and CDR2 SQIVND (reference sequence). The CDR3 extends over 15 amino acids. CDR3 protein: CASSIAAGVSYEQYF. DNA for the CDR3: TGTGCCAGTAGTATCGCTGCGGGAGTCTCCTACGAGCAGTACTTC.

The CDR3 coding sequence is TGTGCCAGCAACAGCGGGGGGGGCACAGATACGCAGTATTTT. Translation gives CASNSGGGTDTQYF. This sequence joins TRBV11-2 and TRBJ2-3; 10 bases are a match to TRBD2. Germline V gene sequence: CDR1 SGHAT, CDR2 FQNNGV. V was clipped by 7 bases and J by 1 base; unmatched bases: 2. This CDR3 contains 14 residues.

The chain carries TRBV4-1 and TRBJ1-2, with D tentatively TRBD1 (6 bases). Per germline, CDR1 MGHRA and CDR2 YSYEKL. The CDR3 runs to 14 residues. The V gene lost 1 base and the J gene lost 4 bases, with 10 bases spanning the gap. CDR3 coding DNA: TGCGCCAGCAGCCAAGGACAGGATTCCTATGGCTACACCTTC. Encoded protein: CASSQGQDSYGYTF.

The rearrangement uses TRBV19 and TRBJ2-1, with 10 bases aligning to TRBD2. The CDR3 spans 14 residues. V was pared by 7 bases and J by 7 bases, with 7 bases of the junction left unmatched. Germline V gives CDR1 LNHDA, CDR2 SQIVND (reference sequence). The CDR3 sequence: CASNSGLARNEQFF. In DNA form, the CDR3 reads TGTGCCAGTAACTCGGGACTAGCGCGGAATGAGCAGTTCTTC.

The chain carries TRBV18 and TRBJ2-3; 7 positions agree with TRBD2. The CDR3 has 15 residues. V shed 2 bases, J shed 2 bases, and the junction held 4 bases outside the gene matches. Per the germline V gene, CDR1 is KGHSH and CDR2 is LQKENI. Written as DNA, the CDR3 is TGTGCCAGCTCACCATTGGCGGGGGACACAGATACGCAGTATTTT. This codes for CASSPLAGDTDTQYF.

The chain couples TRBV27 to TRBJ2-3; TRBD2 matches at 8 bases. This CDR3 spans 14 amino acids. J gave up 3 bases and V 6 bases, and 5 bases lay outside the gene matches. CDR1 MNHEY and CDR2 SMNVEV come from the germline V gene (reference sequence). CDR3 residues: CASRSSGGTDTQYF. CDR3 nucleotides: TGTGCCAGCAGATCCTCGGGGGGGACAGATACGCAGTATTTT.

The chain employs TRBV4-2 and TRBJ1-2; tentative D call: TRBD1 (6 bases). CDR3 size: 15 residues. The germline gives CDR1 LGHNA, CDR2 YNFKEQ. With 0 bases removed from V and 4 bases from J, the gap between germline ends came to 12 bases. The CDR3 here is CASSQEGDTLYGYTF. The CDR3 DNA reads as TGTGCCAGCAGCCAAGAAGGGGACACCCTCTATGGCTACACCTTC.

The rearrangement uses TRBV7-9 and TRBJ2-1; possibly TRBD1 for D (6 bases). The length of the CDR3 is 15 residues. V lost 5 bases to trimming and J lost 6 bases, with 17 bases between them. The germline V gene encodes CDR1 SEHNR and CDR2 FQNEAQ (reference sequence). The CDR3 loop is CASSEPLTGSNEQFF. The CDR3 nucleotides read TGTGCCAGCAGCGAACCTCTGACAGGTAGCAATGAGCAGTTCTTC.

This clone has just one count. V is TRBV29-1 and J is TRBJ1-2; no firm D call. V lost 0 bases, J lost 2 bases, and 16 bases lay in between. Germline-derived CDR1 and CDR2 are SQVTM and ANQGSEA. This CDR3 spans 16 amino acids. CDR3 residues: CSVEDLAQVGNYGYTF. CDR3 nucleotide sequence: TGCAGCGTTGAAGACTTGGCGCAGGTTGGGAACTATGGCTACACCTTC.

This clone was seen more than once but under ten times. The chain carries TRBV4-3 and TRBJ1-2; 8 bases agree with TRBD1. J gave up 4 bases and V 4 bases, and 2 bases lay outside the gene matches. This CDR3 region has 13 residues. CDR1 is LGHNA and CDR2 is YSLEER in the germline V gene. The chain's CDR3 is CASSLGTGYGYTF. The CDR3, as DNA: TGCGCCAGCAGCCTCGGGACAGGCTATGGCTACACCTTC.

This clone was detected once. V gene TRBV7-6 combines with J gene TRBJ2-7; 9 bases agree with TRBD1. Germline assignment: CDR1 SGHVS and CDR2 FNYEAQ. V dropped 6 bases and J dropped 0; count of bases not matched to a gene: 3. The CDR3 covers 14 residues. The CDR3 reads CASRPGQGSYEQYF. CDR3 DNA: TGTGCCAGCAGACCGGGACAGGGCTCCTACGAGCAGTACTTC.

The rearrangement joins TRBV2 to TRBJ2-6, with TRBD2 as a possible D gene (5 bases). With 6 bases removed from V and 0 bases from J, the gap between germline ends came to 9 bases. This CDR3 is 15 amino acids long. Germline CDR1 SNHLY, CDR2 FYNNEI. The CDR3 region is CASSGRDSGANVLTF. The CDR3, as DNA: TGTGCCAGCAGCGGACGGGACTCTGGGGCCAACGTCCTGACTTTC.

In this sample, this clone turned up once. The chain has TRBV7-7 and TRBJ2-3, with 13 bases that match TRBD2. The V segment lost 5 bases and the J segment 6 bases; nucleotides outside the gene matches: 5. The CDR3 is 15 amino acids. Germline assignment: CDR1 SSHAT and CDR2 FNYEAQ (reference sequence). The CDR3 DNA is TGTGCCAGCAGCAAAACTAGCGGGGGGGCGGATACGCAGTATTTT. Amino acids: CASSKTSGGADTQYF.

The chain carries TRBV5-4 and TRBJ2-5, with a weak D call TRBD1 (6 bases). The CDR3 covers 16 residues. The germline V gene has CDR1 SGHNT and CDR2 YYREEE (reference sequence). V dropped 2 bases and J dropped 5 bases, with 19 bases sitting between them. The CDR3 sequence: CASSFIPGQGLETQYF. Here the CDR3 DNA reads TGTGCCAGCAGCTTCATCCCGGGGCAGGGGTTGGAGACCCAGTACTTC.

This clone was detected only once. This sequence joins TRBV7-2 and TRBJ1-5, with 7 bases identical to TRBD1. CDR3 size: 16 residues. With V trimmed by 2 bases and J by 1 base, 5 bases remained unmatched. Germline assignment: CDR1 SGHTA and CDR2 FQGNSA. CDR3 DNA: TGTGCCAGCAGCTTAACAGGGGCCTGGAGCAATCAGCCCCAGCATTTT. Amino acids: CASSLTGAWSNQPQHF.

The chain employs TRBV5-8 and TRBJ1-5; 9 nucleotides align to TRBD1. Germline V CDR1 and CDR2: SGHTS, YDEGEE. J gave up 4 bases and V 2 bases, and 4 bases lay outside the gene matches. There are 15 residues in the CDR3. This chain's CDR3 is CASSFRDRENQPQHF. In DNA, the CDR3 is TGTGCCAGCAGCTTTCGGGACAGGGAGAATCAGCCCCAGCATTTT.

The chain joins TRBV11-2 to TRBJ1-2; 10 bases are shared with TRBD1. The CDR3 sequence is 15 residues long. V dropped 5 bases and J dropped 6; count of bases not matched to a gene: 9. The germline gives CDR1 SGHAT, CDR2 FQNNGV. In DNA, the CDR3 is TGTGCCAGCAGCACCCGGACAGGGGGTCTTGATGGCTACACCTTC. Translating it yields CASSTRTGGLDGYTF.

V usage is TRBV25-1 and J usage is TRBJ1-1; TRBD1 might be the D (6 bases). Germline CDR1 MGHDK, CDR2 SYGVNS. Between the trimmed V and J ends, which lost 3 bases and 4 bases, there was a span of 15 bases. The CDR3 is 15 amino acids. The CDR3 sequence: CASSDGYTGITEAFF. CDR3 nucleotide sequence: TGTGCCAGCAGTGACGGATATACAGGGATCACTGAAGCTTTCTTT.

The chain joins TRBV2 to TRBJ2-7; D remains unclear. V lost 4 bases and J lost 2, with 15 bases in between. The germline CDR1 and CDR2 sequences are SNHLY and FYNNEI. The CDR3 loop spans 15 amino acids. The CDR3 sequence: CASSVSRGDPYEQYV. In nucleotides, the CDR3 is TGTGCCAGCAGTGTTTCGCGAGGCGACCCCTACGAGCAGTACGTC.